This record concerns one TCR beta chain sequence. What it recognizes is unknown. The sample is drawn from a study of persistence of HIV-infected CD4 T cells. This was the immunoSEQ version 4 assay in survey mode. The data were produced by immunoSEQ multiplex PCR, yet TCRdb's version contains in-frame clones alone and is incomplete. The profile shows tens of thousands of clones, around 89% of them singletons. The CDR3 spans 11 residues. Germline assignment: CDR1 LNHDA and CDR2 SQIVND (reference sequence). Trimming removed 10 bases from V and 10 bases from J, with 16 bases in between. This nonspecific control used anti-CD3/anti-CD28 bead stimulation of CD4+ T cells. CD4+ T cells upregulating both CD40 ligand and CD69 were sorted as responding cells. Inclusion required CMV-positive serology and CD4+ counts above 400 cells/uL. CD8-depleted PBMCs were stimulated less than 20 hours with anti-CD28/CD49d costimulation, CD40-blocking antibody and enfuvirtide.

The genes are TRBV19 and TRBJ1-2; possible D gene TRBD1, 5 bases. The sample in question was CD4+ T cells sorted from PBMCs after 18-hour stimulation, obtained from a patient who received antiretroviral therapy. This clonotype was obtained from an adult woman with HIV who was CMV-seropositive. The CDR3 nucleotides are TGTGCCACCTACCCGGGACCGCACTACACCTTC. Translated, it gives CATYPGPHYTF.